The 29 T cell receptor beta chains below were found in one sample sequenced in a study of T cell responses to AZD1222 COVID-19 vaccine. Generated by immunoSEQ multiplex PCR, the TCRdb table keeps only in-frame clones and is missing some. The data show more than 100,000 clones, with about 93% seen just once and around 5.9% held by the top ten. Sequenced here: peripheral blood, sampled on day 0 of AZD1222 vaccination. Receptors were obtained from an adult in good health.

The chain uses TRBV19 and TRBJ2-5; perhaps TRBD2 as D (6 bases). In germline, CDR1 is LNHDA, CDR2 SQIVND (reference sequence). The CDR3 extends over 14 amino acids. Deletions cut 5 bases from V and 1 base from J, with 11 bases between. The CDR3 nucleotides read TGTGCCAGTAGTCTGGGGGGTTTCCAAGAGACCCAGTACTTC. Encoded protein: CASSLGGFQETQYF.

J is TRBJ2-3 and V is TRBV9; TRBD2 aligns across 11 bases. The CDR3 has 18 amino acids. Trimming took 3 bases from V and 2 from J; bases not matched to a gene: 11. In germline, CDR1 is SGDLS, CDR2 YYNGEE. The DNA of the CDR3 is TGTGCCAGCAGCGCCGGACTGACTAGCGGGACTCTCACAGATACGCAGTATTTT. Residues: CASSAGLTSGTLTDTQYF.

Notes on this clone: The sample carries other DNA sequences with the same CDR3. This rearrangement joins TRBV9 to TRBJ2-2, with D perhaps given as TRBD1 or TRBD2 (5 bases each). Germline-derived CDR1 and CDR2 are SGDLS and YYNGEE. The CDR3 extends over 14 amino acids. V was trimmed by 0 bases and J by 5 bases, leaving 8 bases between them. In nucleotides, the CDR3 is TGTGCCAGCAGCGTAGGGGGCGGGACCGGGGAGCTGTTTTTT. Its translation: CASSVGGGTGELFF.

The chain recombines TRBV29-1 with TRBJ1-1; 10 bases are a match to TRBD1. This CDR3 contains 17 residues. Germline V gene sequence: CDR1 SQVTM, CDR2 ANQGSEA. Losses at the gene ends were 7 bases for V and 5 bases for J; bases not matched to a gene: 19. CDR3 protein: CSGRGGPGTGEDTEAFF. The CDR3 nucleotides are TGCAGCGGGCGAGGGGGTCCCGGGACAGGGGAGGATACTGAAGCTTTCTTT.

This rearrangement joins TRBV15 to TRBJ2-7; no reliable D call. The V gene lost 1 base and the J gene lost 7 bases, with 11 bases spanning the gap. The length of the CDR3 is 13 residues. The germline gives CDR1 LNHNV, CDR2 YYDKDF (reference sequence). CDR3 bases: TGTGCCACCAGCAGAGGGCAGAGCTGGGAGCAGTACTTC. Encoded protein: CATSRGQSWEQYF.

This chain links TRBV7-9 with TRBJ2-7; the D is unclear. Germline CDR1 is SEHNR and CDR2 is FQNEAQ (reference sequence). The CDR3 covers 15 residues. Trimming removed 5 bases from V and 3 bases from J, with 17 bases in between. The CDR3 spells CASSPGTGDGYEQYF. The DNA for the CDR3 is TGTGCCAGCAGCCCCGGAACTGGGGATGGCTACGAGCAGTACTTC.

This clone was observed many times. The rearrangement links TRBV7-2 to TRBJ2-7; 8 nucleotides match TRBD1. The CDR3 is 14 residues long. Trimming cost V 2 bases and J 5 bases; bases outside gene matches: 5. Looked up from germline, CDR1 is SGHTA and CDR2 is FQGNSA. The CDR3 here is CASSLITGGNEQYF. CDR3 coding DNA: TGTGCCAGCAGCTTAATCACAGGGGGAAACGAGCAGTACTTC.

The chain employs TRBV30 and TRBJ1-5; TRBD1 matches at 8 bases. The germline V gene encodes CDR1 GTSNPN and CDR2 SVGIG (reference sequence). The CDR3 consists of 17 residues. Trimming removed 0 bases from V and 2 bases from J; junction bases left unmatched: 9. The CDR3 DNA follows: TGTGCCTGGAGTGTACCCCTCGACAGGGGCCGCAATCAGCCCCAGCATTTT. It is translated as CAWSVPLDRGRNQPQHF. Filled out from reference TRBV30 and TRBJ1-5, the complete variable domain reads SQTIHQWPATLVQPVGSPLSLECTVEGTSNPNLYWYRQAAGRGLQLLFYSVGIGQISSEVPQNLSASRPQDRQFILSSKKLLLSDSGFYLCAWSVPLDRGRNQPQHFGDGTRLSIL.

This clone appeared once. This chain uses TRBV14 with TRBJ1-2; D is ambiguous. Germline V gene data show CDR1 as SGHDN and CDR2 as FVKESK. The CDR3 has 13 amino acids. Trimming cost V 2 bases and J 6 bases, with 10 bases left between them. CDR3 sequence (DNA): TGTGCCAGCAGCCAACATGGAAGCCATGGCTACACCTTC. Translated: CASSQHGSHGYTF.

CDR3 DNA: TGCGCCAGCAGCTTAGACGGGTCCTACGAGCAGTACTTC. Protein sequence: CASSLDGSYEQYF. The genes are TRBV5-1 and TRBJ2-7; D not resolved. The CDR3 runs 13 residues. V lost 2 bases and J 1 base, leaving 7 bases between the germline ends. Germline V gene lookup returns CDR1 SGHRS and CDR2 YFSETQ.

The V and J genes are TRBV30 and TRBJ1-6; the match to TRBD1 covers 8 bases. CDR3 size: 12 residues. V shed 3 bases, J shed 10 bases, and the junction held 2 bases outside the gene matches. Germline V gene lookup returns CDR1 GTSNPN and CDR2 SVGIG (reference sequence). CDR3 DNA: TGTGCCTGGAGGACAGGGGTGTCACCCCTCCACTTT. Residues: CAWRTGVSPLHF.

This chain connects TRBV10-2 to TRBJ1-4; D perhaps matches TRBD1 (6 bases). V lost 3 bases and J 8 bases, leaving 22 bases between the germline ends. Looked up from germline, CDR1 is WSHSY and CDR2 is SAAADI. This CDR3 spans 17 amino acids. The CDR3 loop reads CASSDLLGGQTQEKLFF. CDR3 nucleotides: TGCGCCAGCAGTGATCTCCTCGGGGGACAAACACAAGAAAAACTGTTTTTT.

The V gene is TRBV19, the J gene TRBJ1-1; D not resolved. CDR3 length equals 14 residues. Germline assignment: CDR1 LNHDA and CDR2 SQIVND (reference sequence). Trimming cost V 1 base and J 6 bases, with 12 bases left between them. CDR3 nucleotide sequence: TGTGCCAGTAGTATAGGGTATCCGACATCTGAAGCTTTCTTT. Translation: CASSIGYPTSEAFF.

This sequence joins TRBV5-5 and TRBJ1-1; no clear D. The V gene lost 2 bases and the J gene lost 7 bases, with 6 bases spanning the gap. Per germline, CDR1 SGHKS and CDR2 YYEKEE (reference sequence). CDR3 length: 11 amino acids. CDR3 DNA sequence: TGTGCCAGCAGCTTAAAGGTTGAAGCTTTCTTT. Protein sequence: CASSLKVEAFF.

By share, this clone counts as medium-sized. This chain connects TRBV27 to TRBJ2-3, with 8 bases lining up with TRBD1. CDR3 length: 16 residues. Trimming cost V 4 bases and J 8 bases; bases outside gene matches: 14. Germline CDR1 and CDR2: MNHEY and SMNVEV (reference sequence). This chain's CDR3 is CASSSLGQGYYGTQYF. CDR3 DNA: TGTGCCAGCAGTTCCCTCGGACAGGGCTACTATGGTACGCAGTATTTT.

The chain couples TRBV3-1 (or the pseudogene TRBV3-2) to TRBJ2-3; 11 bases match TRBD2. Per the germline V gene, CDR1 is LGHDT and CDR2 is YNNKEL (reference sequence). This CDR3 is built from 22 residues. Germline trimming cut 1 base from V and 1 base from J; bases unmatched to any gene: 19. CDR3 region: CASSQAAGLAGGVGARTDTQYF. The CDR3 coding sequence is TGTGCCAGCAGCCAAGCGGCTGGGCTAGCGGGGGGCGTAGGGGCACGCACAGATACGCAGTATTTT.

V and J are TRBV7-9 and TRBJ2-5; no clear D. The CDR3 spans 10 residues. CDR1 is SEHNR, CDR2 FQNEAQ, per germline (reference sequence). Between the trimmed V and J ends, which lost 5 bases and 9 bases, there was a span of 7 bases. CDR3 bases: TGTGCCAGCAGCCGCCAGGCCCAGTACTTC. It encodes CASSRQAQYF.

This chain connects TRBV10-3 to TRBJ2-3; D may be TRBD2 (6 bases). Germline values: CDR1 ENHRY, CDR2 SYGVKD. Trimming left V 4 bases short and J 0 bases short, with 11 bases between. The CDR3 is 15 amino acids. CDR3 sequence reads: CAISVRGESTDTQYF. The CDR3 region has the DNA TGTGCCATCAGTGTGCGCGGGGAGAGCACAGATACGCAGTATTTT.

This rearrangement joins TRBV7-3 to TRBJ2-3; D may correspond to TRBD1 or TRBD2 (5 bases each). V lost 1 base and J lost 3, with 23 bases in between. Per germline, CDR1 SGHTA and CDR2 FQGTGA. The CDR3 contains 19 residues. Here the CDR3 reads CASSLKSWATLGETDTQYF. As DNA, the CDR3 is TGTGCCAGCAGCTTAAAAAGTTGGGCTACTCTAGGGGAGACAGATACGCAGTATTTT.

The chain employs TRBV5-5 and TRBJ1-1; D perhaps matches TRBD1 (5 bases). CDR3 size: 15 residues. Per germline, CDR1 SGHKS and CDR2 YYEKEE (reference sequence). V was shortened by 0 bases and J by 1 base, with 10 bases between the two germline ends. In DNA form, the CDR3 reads TGTGCCAGCAGCTTGGGAGGGGCAAAGAACACTGAAGCTTTCTTT. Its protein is CASSLGGAKNTEAFF. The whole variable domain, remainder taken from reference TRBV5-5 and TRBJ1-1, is DAGVTQSPTHLIKTRGQQVTLRCSPISGHKSVSWYQQVLGQGPQFIFQYYEKEERGRGNFPDRFSARQFPNYSSELNVNALLLGDSALYLCASSLGGAKNTEAFFGQGTRLTVV.

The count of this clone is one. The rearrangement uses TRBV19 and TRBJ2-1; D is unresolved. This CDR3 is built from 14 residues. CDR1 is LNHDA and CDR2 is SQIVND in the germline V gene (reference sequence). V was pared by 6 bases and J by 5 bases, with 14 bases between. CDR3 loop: CASSLAGGDNEQFF. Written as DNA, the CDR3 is TGTGCCAGTAGCCTTGCCGGTGGTGACAATGAGCAGTTCTTC.

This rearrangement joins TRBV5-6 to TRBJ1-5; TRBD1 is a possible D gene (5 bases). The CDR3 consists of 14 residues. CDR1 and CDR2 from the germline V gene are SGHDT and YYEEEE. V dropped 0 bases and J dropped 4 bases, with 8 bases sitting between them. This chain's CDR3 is CASSLGQPNQPQHF. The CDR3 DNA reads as TGTGCCAGCAGCTTGGGACAGCCGAATCAGCCCCAGCATTTT. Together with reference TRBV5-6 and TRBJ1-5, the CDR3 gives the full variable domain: DAGVTQSPTHLIKTRGQQVTLRCSPKSGHDTVSWYQQALGQGPQFIFQYYEEEERQRGNFPDRFSGHQFPNYSSELNVNALLLGDSALYLCASSLGQPNQPQHFGDGTRLSIL.

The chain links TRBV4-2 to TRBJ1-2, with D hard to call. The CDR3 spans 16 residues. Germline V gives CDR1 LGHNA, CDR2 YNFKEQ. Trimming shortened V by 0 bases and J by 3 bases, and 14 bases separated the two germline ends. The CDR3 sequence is CASSQEVKGRHYGYTF. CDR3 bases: TGTGCCAGCAGCCAAGAGGTGAAGGGCAGACACTATGGCTACACCTTC.

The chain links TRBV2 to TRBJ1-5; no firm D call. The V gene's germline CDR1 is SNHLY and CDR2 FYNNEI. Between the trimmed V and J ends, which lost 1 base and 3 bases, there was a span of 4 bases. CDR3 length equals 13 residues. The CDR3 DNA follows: TGTGCCAGCAGTGAAGAATACAATCAGCCCCAGCATTTT. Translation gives CASSEEYNQPQHF. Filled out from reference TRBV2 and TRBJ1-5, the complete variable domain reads EPEVTQTPSHQVTQMGQEVILRCVPISNHLYFYWYRQILGQKVEFLVSFYNNEISEKSEIFDDQFSVERPDGSNFTLKIRSTKLEDSAMYFCASSEEYNQPQHFGDGTRLSIL.

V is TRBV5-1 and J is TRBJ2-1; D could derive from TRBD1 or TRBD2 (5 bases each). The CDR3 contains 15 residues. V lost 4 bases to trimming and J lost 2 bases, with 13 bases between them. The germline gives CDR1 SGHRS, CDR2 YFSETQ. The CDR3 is CASSPGAGAYNEQFF. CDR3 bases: TGCGCCAGCAGCCCCGGGGCCGGGGCCTACAATGAGCAGTTCTTC.

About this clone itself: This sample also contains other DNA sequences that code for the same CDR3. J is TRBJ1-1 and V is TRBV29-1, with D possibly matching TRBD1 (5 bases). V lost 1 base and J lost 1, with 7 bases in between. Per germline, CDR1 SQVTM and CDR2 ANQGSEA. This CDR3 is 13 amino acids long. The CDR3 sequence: CSVEGGGNTEAFF. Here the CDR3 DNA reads TGCAGCGTTGAAGGTGGGGGGAACACTGAAGCTTTCTTT. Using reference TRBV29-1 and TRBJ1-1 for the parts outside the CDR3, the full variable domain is SAVISQKPSRDICQRGTSLTIQCQVDSQVTMMFWYRQQPGQSLTLIATANQGSEATYESGFVIDKFPISRPNLTFSTLTVSNMSPEDSSIYLCSVEGGGNTEAFFGQGTRLTVV.

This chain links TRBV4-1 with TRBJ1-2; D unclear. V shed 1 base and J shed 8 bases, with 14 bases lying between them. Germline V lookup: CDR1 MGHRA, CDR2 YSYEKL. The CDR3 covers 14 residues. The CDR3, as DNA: TGCGCCAGCAGCCAAGCGGGAGGGCTCGGCGGCTACACCTTC. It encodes CASSQAGGLGGYTF.

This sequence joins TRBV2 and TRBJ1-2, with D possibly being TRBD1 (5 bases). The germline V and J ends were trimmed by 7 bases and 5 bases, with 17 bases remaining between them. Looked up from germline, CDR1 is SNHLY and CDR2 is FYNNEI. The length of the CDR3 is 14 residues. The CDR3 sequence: CASKRRAQGYGYTF. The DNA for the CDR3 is TGTGCCAGCAAAAGGAGGGCTCAGGGATATGGCTACACCTTC.

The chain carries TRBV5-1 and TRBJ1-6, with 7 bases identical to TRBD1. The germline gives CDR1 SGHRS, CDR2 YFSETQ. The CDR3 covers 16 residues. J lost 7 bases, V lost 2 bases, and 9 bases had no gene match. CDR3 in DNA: TGCGCCAGCAGCTTTTTGTCGGGACAGCGAAATTCACCCCTCCACTTT. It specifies CASSFLSGQRNSPLHF.